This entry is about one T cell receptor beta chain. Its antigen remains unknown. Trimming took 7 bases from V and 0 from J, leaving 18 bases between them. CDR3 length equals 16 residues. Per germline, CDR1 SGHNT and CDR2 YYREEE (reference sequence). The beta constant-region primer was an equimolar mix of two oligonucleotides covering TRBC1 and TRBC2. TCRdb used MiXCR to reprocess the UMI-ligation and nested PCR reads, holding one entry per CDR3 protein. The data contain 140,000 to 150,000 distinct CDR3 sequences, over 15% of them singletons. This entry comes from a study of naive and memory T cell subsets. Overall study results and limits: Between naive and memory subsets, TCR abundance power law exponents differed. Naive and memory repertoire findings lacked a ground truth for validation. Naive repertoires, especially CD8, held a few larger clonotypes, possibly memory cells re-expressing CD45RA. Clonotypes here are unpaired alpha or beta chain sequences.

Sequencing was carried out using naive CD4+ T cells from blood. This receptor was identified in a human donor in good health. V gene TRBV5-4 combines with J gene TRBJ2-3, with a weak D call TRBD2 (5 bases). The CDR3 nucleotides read TGTGCCAGCTCACCTATCGAGGGCGGGAGCACAGATACGCAGTATTTT. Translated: CASSPIEGGSTDTQYF. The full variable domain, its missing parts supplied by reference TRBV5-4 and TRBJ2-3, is ETGVTQSPTHLIKTRGQQVTLRCSSQSGHNTVSWYQQALGQGPQFIFQYYREEENGRGNFPPRFSGLQFPNYSSELNVNALELDDSALYLCASSPIEGGSTDTQYFGPGTRLTVL.